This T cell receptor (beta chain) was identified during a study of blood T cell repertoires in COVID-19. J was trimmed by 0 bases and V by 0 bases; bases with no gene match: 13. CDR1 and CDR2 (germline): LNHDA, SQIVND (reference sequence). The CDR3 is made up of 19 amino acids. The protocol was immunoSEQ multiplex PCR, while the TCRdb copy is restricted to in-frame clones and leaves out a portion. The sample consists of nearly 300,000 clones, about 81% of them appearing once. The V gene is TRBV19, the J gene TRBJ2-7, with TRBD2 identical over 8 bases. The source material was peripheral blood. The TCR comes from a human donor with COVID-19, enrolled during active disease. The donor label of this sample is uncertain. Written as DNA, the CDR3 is TGTGCCAGTAGTATAGATCCGCCTTCGGGACTAGGGATCTCCTACGAGCAGTACTTC. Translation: CASSIDPPSGLGISYEQYF.